A single sample is the source of the 26 T cell receptor beta chains below, sequenced in a study of cytomegalovirus exposure and HLA in healthy donors. PCR amplification relied on 60 Vbeta primers (plus 13 Jbeta primers). Clones were read by immunoSEQ multiplex PCR, and TCRdb kept only the in-frame ones, dropping some. This sample carries approximately 44,000 clones, 75% to 90% of them seen once, and the ten largest clones take around 8%. Sequencing was done on a sample of PBMCs. The receptors were sampled from a woman in her thirties or forties in good health and CMV-seropositive.

This rearrangement joins TRBV6-5 to TRBJ2-7, with D hard to call. The germline CDR1 and CDR2 sequences are MNHEY and SVGAGI. V dropped 3 bases and J dropped 5 bases, with 14 bases sitting between them. CDR3 length: 14 residues. CDR3 loop: CASSYSGSVHEQYF. CDR3 DNA: TGTGCCAGCAGTTATTCTGGCTCCGTACACGAGCAGTACTTC.

V is TRBV19 and J is TRBJ2-3; possibly TRBD1 for D (6 bases). The germline gives CDR1 LNHDA, CDR2 SQIVND (reference sequence). The CDR3 runs to 14 residues. Trimming pared 1 base from V and 6 bases from J, leaving 11 bases between. The CDR3, as DNA: TGTGCCAGTAGTATAGGGACAGCGAGGGATACGCAGTATTTT. Its protein product is CASSIGTARDTQYF.

The V gene is TRBV27, the J gene TRBJ2-2; 7 bases are a match to TRBD1. The germline V gene has CDR1 MNHEY and CDR2 SMNVEV (reference sequence). V dropped 4 bases and J dropped 6; count of bases not matched to a gene: 2. CDR3 length: 13 amino acids. CDR3 nucleotides: TGTGCCAGCAGTTCGCAGGGGGCCGGGGAGCTGTTTTTT. Translating it yields CASSSQGAGELFF.

This chain joins TRBV25-1 and TRBJ1-1; D is uncertain. The V end was cut by 4 bases, the J end by 4 bases, with 7 bases between. The CDR3 is made up of 12 amino acids. CDR1 is MGHDK and CDR2 is SYGVNS in the germline V gene. The CDR3 region is CASSGRVTEAFF. Written as DNA, the CDR3 is TGTGCCAGCAGTGGCCGGGTCACTGAAGCTTTCTTT.

The V gene is TRBV13, the J gene TRBJ2-7; D gene ambiguous. The germline CDR1 and CDR2 sequences are PRHDT and FYEKMQ (reference sequence). This CDR3 contains 12 residues. The V gene lost 4 bases and the J gene lost 2 bases, with 6 bases spanning the gap. The DNA for the CDR3 is TGTGCCAGCAGCTCGCAGGCCTACGAGCAGTACTTC. Its translation is CASSSQAYEQYF.

This clone was seen only a few times. J is TRBJ1-5 and V is TRBV6-1; 9 nucleotides align to TRBD1. V gave up 4 bases and J gave up 5 bases; unmatched junction bases: 6. The CDR3 has 15 amino acids. In germline, CDR1 is MNHNS, CDR2 SASEGT. The CDR3, as DNA: TGTGCCAGCAGTGCACCGGGACAGGGACATCAGCCCCAGCATTTT. Its translation: CASSAPGQGHQPQHF.

This clone has only one observation. The chain uses TRBV7-9 and TRBJ2-2; the match to TRBD1 covers 10 bases. Germline loops: CDR1 SEHNR, CDR2 FQNEAQ (reference sequence). The CDR3 loop spans 14 amino acids. The V and J ends lost 9 bases and 5 bases, in that order; junction bases with no gene match: 6. CDR3 protein: CARALDRGTGELFF. The CDR3 DNA reads as TGTGCCAGGGCCCTGGACAGGGGGACCGGGGAGCTGTTTTTT.

J is TRBJ2-1 and V is TRBV28; D might be TRBD1 (5 bases). Looked up from germline, CDR1 is MDHEN and CDR2 is SYDVKM. The CDR3 loop spans 13 amino acids. Trimming removed 5 bases from V and 6 bases from J, with 11 bases in between. CDR3 DNA: TGTGCCAGCAGTGGGGCAGGACCCAATGAGCAGTTCTTC. The encoded protein is CASSGAGPNEQFF.

In this sample, this clone turned up a few times. The chain recombines TRBV7-9 with TRBJ2-1, with 9 bases fitting TRBD1. Germline values: CDR1 SEHNR, CDR2 FQNEAQ (reference sequence). J lost 8 bases, V lost 2 bases, and 4 bases had no gene match. The CDR3 is 14 residues long. CDR3 residues: CASSLRDRADEQFF. CDR3 in DNA: TGTGCCAGCAGCTTAAGGGACAGGGCAGATGAGCAGTTCTTC.

The chain links TRBV18 to TRBJ1-3; no clear D. Trimming left V 4 bases short and J 2 bases short, with 12 bases between. The CDR3 has 15 residues. Germline-derived CDR1 and CDR2 are KGHSH and LQKENI. In DNA, the CDR3 is TGTGCCAGCTCACGGAGCCCTCTAACTGGAAACACCATATATTTT. Its protein product is CASSRSPLTGNTIYF.

This clone appeared once. The chain couples TRBV21-1 to TRBJ2-7; TRBD1 is the table's D call and was not checked against the DNA. TRBV21-1 is labeled a pseudogene. The length of the CDR3 is 16 residues. The CDR3: CASSKAEAGDSYEQYF. Here the CDR3 DNA reads TGTGCCAGCAGCAAAGCTGAGGCAGGGGATTCCTACGAGCAGTACTTC.

The gene calls are TRBV12-5 and TRBJ1-1; D is possibly TRBD1 (5 bases). V lost 2 bases and J lost 1, with 5 bases in between. This CDR3 has 13 residues. CDR1 is LGHNT and CDR2 is FRNRAP in the germline V gene. CDR3 sequence: CASGLTGNTEAFF. DNA of the CDR3: TGTGCTAGTGGTTTGACAGGGAACACTGAAGCTTTCTTT.

The rearrangement links TRBV18 to TRBJ1-2; D is possibly TRBD1 (5 bases). Trimming left V 3 bases short and J 3 bases short, with 8 bases between. This CDR3 is 13 amino acids long. CDR1 and CDR2 (germline): KGHSH, LQKENI. In nucleotides, the CDR3 is TGTGCCAGCTCACCCACGGGGGACTATGGCTACACCTTC. It yields the protein CASSPTGDYGYTF.

The chain joins TRBV5-1 to TRBJ2-6; 8 bases agree with TRBD1. The CDR3 loop spans 17 amino acids. From germline, CDR1 is SGHRS and CDR2 YFSETQ. V gave up 3 bases and J gave up 0 bases; unmatched junction bases: 5. This CDR3 reads CASSYGQGTSGANVLTF. The DNA for the CDR3 is TGCGCCAGCAGCTATGGACAGGGAACCTCTGGGGCCAACGTCCTGACTTTC.

The genes are TRBV7-2 and TRBJ2-1; TRBD2 aligns across 13 bases. V trimming: 7 bases; J trimming: 6 bases; junction bases outside the gene matches: 6. Germline CDR1 and CDR2: SGHTA and FQGNSA. The CDR3 covers 15 residues. The CDR3 bases are TGTGCCAGCACAGTGGGACTAGCGGGACCCAATGAGCAGTTCTTC. Encoded protein: CASTVGLAGPNEQFF.

J is TRBJ1-5 and V is TRBV2; TRBD1 agrees at 7 bases. The CDR3 totals 16 residues. V trimming: 4 bases; J trimming: 0 bases; junction bases outside the gene matches: 6. From germline, CDR1 is SNHLY and CDR2 FYNNEI. CDR3 coding DNA: TGTGCCAGCAGTGGGACAGGCTTTTATAGCAATCAGCCCCAGCATTTT. Amino acid sequence: CASSGTGFYSNQPQHF. The entire variable domain, with the rest obtained from reference TRBV2 and TRBJ1-5, is as follows: EPEVTQTPSHQVTQMGQEVILRCVPISNHLYFYWYRQILGQKVEFLVSFYNNEISEKSEIFDDQFSVERPDGSNFTLKIRSTKLEDSAMYFCASSGTGFYSNQPQHFGDGTRLSIL.

This sequence joins TRBV29-1 and TRBJ2-7; 7 positions agree with TRBD2. J was trimmed by 6 bases and V by 0 bases; bases with no gene match: 11. CDR1 and CDR2 (germline): SQVTM, ANQGSEA. The CDR3 is 15 residues long. The CDR3 DNA follows: TGCAGCGTTGAAGACTTCGAAGCGGGGCCCGCCGAGCAGTACTTC. Encoded protein: CSVEDFEAGPAEQYF.

Of note for this clone: The germline gene is not matched at one end of the junction; a read error may be the cause. J is TRBJ1-5 and V is TRBV28; the D is unclear. CDR1 MDHEN and CDR2 SYDVKM come from the germline V gene. The CDR3 runs 12 residues. The CDR3 loop is CASSLWNQSQHF. The CDR3 region has the DNA TGTGCCAGCAGTTTATGGAATCAGTCCCAGCATTTT.

The chain is built from TRBV13 and TRBJ1-4; 8 nucleotides match TRBD1. The CDR3 covers 15 residues. The junction had 3 bases not matched to a gene; V was cut back by 0 bases and J by 6 bases. Germline V gene lookup returns CDR1 PRHDT and CDR2 FYEKMQ (reference sequence). CDR3 loop: CASSLGDRGYEKLFF. The DNA of the CDR3 is TGTGCCAGCAGCTTAGGCGACAGGGGCTATGAAAAACTGTTTTTT.

The chain uses TRBV28 and TRBJ2-2; maybe TRBD1 (6 bases). CDR3 length: 15 residues. Trimming took off 1 base at V and 3 bases at J, with 9 bases between the two ends. Germline CDR1 MDHEN, CDR2 SYDVKM. The CDR3 reads CASSLSRGYTGELFF. For the CDR3, the DNA is TGTGCCAGCAGTTTATCCAGGGGATACACCGGGGAGCTGTTTTTT.

V usage is TRBV27 and J usage is TRBJ1-5; TRBD1 aligns across 8 bases. The germline V gene has CDR1 MNHEY and CDR2 SMNVEV (reference sequence). The CDR3 sequence is 17 residues long. Trimming at V came to 5 bases and at J to 6 bases, leaving 15 bases not matched to a gene. The CDR3 nucleotides read TGTGCCAGCAGTGAGCGGACAGGGAGTGCCCGCGGTCAGCCCCAGCATTTT. Amino acid sequence: CASSERTGSARGQPQHF.

The chain joins TRBV28 to TRBJ2-7; TRBD1 matches 9 bases. The CDR3 is 14 residues long. J gave up 5 bases and V 3 bases, and 5 bases lay outside the gene matches. The germline V gene has CDR1 MDHEN and CDR2 SYDVKM. Here the CDR3 DNA reads TGTGCCAGCAGTTTGGCGGACAGGGGCGACGAGCAGTACTTC. Protein: CASSLADRGDEQYF.

The genes are TRBV7-8 and TRBJ1-1; D possibly corresponds to TRBD1 (5 bases). Germline CDR1 and CDR2: SGHVS and FQNEAQ. CDR3 length equals 14 residues. V was pared by 3 bases and J by 1 base, with 9 bases between. The DNA of the CDR3 is TGTGCCAGCAGCTTGGGGGGTGCGAACACTGAAGCTTTCTTT. As protein: CASSLGGANTEAFF.

This sequence joins TRBV7-9 and TRBJ2-1; 9 positions agree with TRBD2. From germline, CDR1 is SEHNR and CDR2 FQNEAQ (reference sequence). Trimming took 4 bases from V and 5 from J; bases not matched to a gene: 9. This CDR3 comprises 16 residues. The CDR3 DNA is TGTGCCAGCAGCTCCTCCATTCGACTAGCGGACAATGAGCAGTTCTTC. Its protein is CASSSSIRLADNEQFF.

The chain combines TRBV7-9 with TRBJ1-1, with 8 bases that match TRBD1. The CDR3 contains 15 residues. Germline trimming cut 5 bases from V and 1 base from J; bases unmatched to any gene: 6. The germline V gene has CDR1 SEHNR and CDR2 FQNEAQ (reference sequence). The CDR3 region is CASSQQGVQNTEAFF. DNA for the CDR3: TGTGCCAGCAGCCAACAGGGGGTTCAGAACACTGAAGCTTTCTTT.

This clone is a singleton in its sample. The chain uses TRBV19 and TRBJ1-1; 8 bases align to TRBD1. Trimming at V came to 6 bases and at J to 4 bases, leaving 7 bases not matched to a gene. The CDR3 has 14 residues. From germline, CDR1 is LNHDA and CDR2 SQIVND (reference sequence). The CDR3 loop is CASSRQGWGTEAFF. CDR3 sequence (DNA): TGTGCCAGTAGCCGACAGGGGTGGGGCACTGAAGCTTTCTTT.